These 5 T cell receptor beta chains share one sample of origin, sequenced in a study of cytomegalovirus exposure and HLA in healthy donors. Primers: 60 Vbeta forward and 13 Jbeta reverse. TCRdb keeps only in-frame clones here, not all; method: immunoSEQ multiplex PCR. The sample has 140,000 or so clones; 70% to 85% are singletons. Material for sequencing was PBMCs. Receptors were obtained from a woman aged 60-70 years in good health and CMV-seropositive.

The rearrangement links TRBV13 to TRBJ1-3, with TRBD1 matching over 7 bases. Germline CDR1 and CDR2: PRHDT and FYEKMQ (reference sequence). V shed 8 bases and J 1 base; nucleotides not matched to a gene: 5. CDR3 length: 14 amino acids. CDR3 residues: CASGLQGSGNTIYF. CDR3 in DNA: TGTGCCAGCGGACTACAGGGGTCTGGAAACACCATATATTTT. Full variable domain (outside the CDR3, taken from reference TRBV13 and TRBJ1-3): AAGVIQSPRHLIKEKRETATLKCYPIPRHDTVYWYQQGPGQDPQFLISFYEKMQSDKGSIPDRFSAQQFSDYHSELNMSSLELGDSALYFCASGLQGSGNTIYFGEGSWLTVV.

In this sample, this clone turned up a few times. The genes are TRBV4-1 and TRBJ1-1; tentatively, D is TRBD1 (6 bases). Trimming stripped 2 bases from V and 1 base from J, with 8 bases between. CDR3 length equals 14 residues. Germline loops: CDR1 MGHRA, CDR2 YSYEKL. This chain's CDR3 is CASSQQDRNTEAFF. The DNA of the CDR3 is TGCGCCAGCAGCCAACAGGACAGGAACACTGAAGCTTTCTTT.

The V gene is TRBV29-1, the J gene TRBJ1-2, with D unclear. Trimming shortened V by 6 bases and J by 4 bases, and 18 bases separated the two germline ends. The CDR3 totals 14 residues. Germline V gives CDR1 SQVTM, CDR2 ANQGSEA. The CDR3 is CSVGTVGARYGYTF. The CDR3 DNA reads TGCAGCGTGGGTACGGTTGGAGCGCGCTATGGCTACACCTTC.

The chain recombines TRBV5-8 with TRBJ2-3; D ambiguous. V was pared by 4 bases and J by 6 bases, with 9 bases between. This CDR3 is 12 amino acids long. Germline V gives CDR1 SGHTS, CDR2 YDEGEE. The CDR3 spells CASSPNSDTQYF. In DNA, the CDR3 is TGTGCCAGCAGCCCGAACTCGGATACGCAGTATTTT.

V gene TRBV7-2 combines with J gene TRBJ2-3; perhaps TRBD2 as D (5 bases). This CDR3 is built from 12 residues. Germline V CDR1 and CDR2: SGHTA, FQGNSA. V was cut by 8 bases and J by 4 bases, with 10 bases left in between. In DNA, the CDR3 is TGTGCCAGCGGGAGAGACGCAGATACGCAGTATTTT. It yields the protein CASGRDADTQYF.